Following are 18 T cell receptor beta chains from one sample sequenced in a study of blood T cells in healthy people across ages. Alongside a J-beta primer mix, a sample-barcoded 5' primer served in a second PCR lasting roughly 7 to 12 cycles. TCRdb called the 5' RACE reads again in MiXCR, with one record for every CDR3 protein. The sample holds approximately 770,000 distinct CDR3 sequences; 58% are singletons and the top ten take about 20%. Sequences were obtained from blood. The receptors here all came from a man under 40 in good health.

V gene TRBV7-9 combines with J gene TRBJ2-1; D gene unclear. The germline V gene has CDR1 SEHNR and CDR2 FQNEAQ (reference sequence). The CDR3 loop spans 18 amino acids. V was trimmed by 8 bases and J by 0 bases, leaving 23 bases between them. Here the CDR3 reads CASGSAAVRPSSYNEQFF. The CDR3 DNA sequence: TGTGCCAGCGGCTCAGCCGCGGTCCGGCCTAGCTCCTACAATGAGCAGTTCTTC.

This clonotype was seen only once. The chain couples TRBV12-3 or TRBV12-4 to TRBJ1-2; D not resolved. The CDR3 consists of 17 residues. V lost 7 bases to trimming and J lost 0 bases, with 21 bases between them. The DNA of the CDR3 is TGTGCCAGCATGTTAAACCCCCGCTTCCAGGCTAACTATGGCTACACCTTC. It translates to CASMLNPRFQANYGYTF.

This clonotype has more than one count but fewer than ten. This chain connects TRBV7-2 to TRBJ2-3, with D possibly being TRBD1 or TRBD2 (6 bases each). The germline CDR1 and CDR2 sequences are SGHTA and FQGNSA. This CDR3 spans 12 amino acids. V lost 4 bases and J lost 10, with 12 bases in between. The CDR3 bases are TGTGCCAGCAGCTCCGGGGGCTTGGCGCAGTATTTT. Translated, it gives CASSSGGLAQYF.

The rearrangement joins TRBV6-1 to TRBJ2-7, with D perhaps TRBD1 or TRBD2 (5 bases each). From germline, CDR1 is MNHNS and CDR2 SASEGT. Trimming removed 1 base at V and 0 bases at J, with 10 bases between. CDR3 size: 15 residues. This CDR3 reads CASSEGPGTSYEQYF. DNA of the CDR3: TGTGCCAGCAGTGAAGGACCCGGGACCTCCTACGAGCAGTACTTC.

V usage is TRBV4-2 and J usage is TRBJ2-5; 9 bases match TRBD2. The last part of the DNA fits TRBJ2-7 better; the J call may be wrong. Germline CDR1 reads LGHNA; CDR2 reads YNFKEQ. This CDR3 contains 17 residues. The CDR3 nucleotides read TGTGCCAGCAGCCAAGTGCAAGGACTGGCGGGAGGGCACGAGCAGTACTTC. Amino acids: CASSQVQGLAGGHEQYF.

The chain is built from TRBV10-3 and TRBJ2-3; no definite D call. The germline V gene encodes CDR1 ENHRY and CDR2 SYGVKD. The CDR3 loop spans 14 amino acids. Trimming removed 7 bases at V and 6 bases at J, with 17 bases between. CDR3 protein: CAIMADLYLDTQYF. The CDR3 DNA reads TGTGCCATCATGGCCGACCTCTATTTGGATACGCAGTATTTT.

This clonotype was picked up a small number of times. The chain couples TRBV2 to TRBJ2-7; D perhaps matches TRBD2 (5 bases). Between the trimmed V and J ends, which lost 6 bases and 4 bases, there was a span of 19 bases. The germline gives CDR1 SNHLY, CDR2 FYNNEI. The CDR3 sequence is 15 residues long. In DNA, the CDR3 is TGTGCCAGCAGGATGGGTCCCGGAGGCTCTTACGAGCAGTACTTC. It specifies CASRMGPGGSYEQYF.

In this sample, this clonotype turned up a few times. The chain is built from TRBV20-1 and TRBJ2-2; 11 bases are a match to TRBD2. The J segment lost 1 base and the V segment lost 5 bases, leaving 3 bases of the junction unmatched. Germline CDR1 DFQATT, CDR2 SNEGSKA (reference sequence). CDR3 length equals 15 residues. In DNA form, the CDR3 reads TGCAGTGCTCGACTAGCGGGGCTGAACACCGGGGAGCTGTTTTTT. Translated: CSARLAGLNTGELFF.

This clonotype was seen a handful of times. The rearrangement uses TRBV29-1 and TRBJ2-1; 8 bases fit TRBD1. This CDR3 contains 14 residues. After removal of 6 bases from V and 6 bases from J, the junction contained 10 bases not matched to a gene. From germline, CDR1 is SQVTM and CDR2 ANQGSEA. The CDR3 DNA is TGCAGCGTCTCTGCGACAGGGGATTCCAATGAGCAGTTCTTC. Amino acid sequence: CSVSATGDSNEQFF.

The rearrangement links TRBV5-5 to TRBJ1-1, with a possible D match to TRBD1 (6 bases). CDR1 SGHKS and CDR2 YYEKEE come from the germline V gene (reference sequence). This CDR3 spans 15 amino acids. The V gene lost 4 bases and the J gene lost 11 bases, with 24 bases spanning the gap. CDR3 sequence reads: CASSIRRDQTGGAFF. CDR3 nucleotide sequence: TGTGCCAGCAGCATCCGCCGGGACCAGACAGGCGGGGCTTTCTTT.

This chain links TRBV25-1 with TRBJ2-3; the D call may be TRBD1 or TRBD2 (5 bases each). Germline assignment: CDR1 MGHDK and CDR2 SYGVNS. The CDR3 totals 14 residues. Trimming left V 7 bases short and J 6 bases short, with 17 bases between. The CDR3 bases are TGTGCCAGCAATCTTGGGGCGGGCGGCGATACGCAGTATTTT. Translated: CASNLGAGGDTQYF.

As DNA, the CDR3 is TGTGCCAGCAGCTTAGGAGTTGGGGGGACAGTATTCAATGAGCAGTTCTTC. Translated, it gives CASSLGVGGTVFNEQFF. V gene TRBV7-9 combines with J gene TRBJ2-1, with D maybe TRBD1 (7 bases). CDR1 and CDR2 (germline): SEHNR, FQNEAQ (reference sequence). V was shortened by 1 base and J by 6 bases, with 19 bases between the two germline ends. The CDR3 is made up of 17 amino acids.

The gene calls are TRBV7-9 and TRBJ1-2, with 12 positions matching TRBD1. Germline-derived CDR1 and CDR2 are SEHNR and FQNEAQ (reference sequence). V was clipped by 0 bases and J by 8 bases; unmatched bases: 4. The CDR3 is made up of 15 amino acids. The CDR3 DNA reads as TGTGCCAGCAGCTTAGCCGGGACAGGGGGCTCCGGCTACACCTTC. Protein: CASSLAGTGGSGYTF. Filled out from reference TRBV7-9 and TRBJ1-2, the complete variable domain reads DTGVSQNPRHKITKRGQNVTFRCDPISEHNRLYWYRQTLGQGPEFLTYFQNEAQLEKSRLLSDRFSAERPKGSFSTLEIQRTEQGDSAMYLCASSLAGTGGSGYTFGSGTRLTVV.

The rearrangement links TRBV29-1 to TRBJ2-7, with D perhaps TRBD2 (5 bases). Per germline, CDR1 SQVTM and CDR2 ANQGSEA. The CDR3 runs to 13 residues. Trimming removed 5 bases from V and 4 bases from J, with 15 bases in between. The CDR3 DNA reads as TGCAGCGTTTCGGTTGACTCGGGGTACGAGCAGTACTTC. This gives the protein CSVSVDSGYEQYF.

This clonotype has more than one count but fewer than ten. CDR3 residues: CASRPEAGIYTF. DNA of the CDR3: TGTGCCAGCAGGCCGGAGGCAGGTATCTACACCTTC. The rearrangement links TRBV2 to TRBJ1-2; D call uncertain. This CDR3 contains 12 residues. Trimming pared 6 bases from V and 10 bases from J, leaving 15 bases between. Germline CDR1 SNHLY, CDR2 FYNNEI.

V and J are TRBV7-3 and TRBJ2-6; D not certain. Germline CDR1 is SGHTA and CDR2 is FQGTGA. CDR3 length: 15 residues. Deletions cut 4 bases from V and 2 bases from J, with 9 bases between. The CDR3 region is CASSSGLTGANVLTF. CDR3 coding DNA: TGTGCCAGCAGCTCCGGGCTAACTGGGGCCAACGTCCTGACTTTC.

This sequence joins TRBV7-2 and TRBJ2-7; D unclear. The V gene lost 6 bases and the J gene lost 2 bases, with 17 bases spanning the gap. Germline V lookup: CDR1 SGHTA, CDR2 FQGNSA. There are 15 residues in the CDR3. CDR3 DNA sequence: TGTGCCAGCAGATTCTTAGCCCCGGCCCCCTACGAGCAGTACTTC. This gives the protein CASRFLAPAPYEQYF.

The V call is TRBV7-2, the J call TRBJ1-5; D remains unclear. The CDR3 covers 13 residues. The germline V gene encodes CDR1 SGHTA and CDR2 FQGNSA. Trimming removed 3 bases at V and 3 bases at J, with 6 bases between. The DNA for the CDR3 is TGTGCCAGCAGCTTCGTGAACAATCAGCCCCAGCATTTT. This codes for CASSFVNNQPQHF.